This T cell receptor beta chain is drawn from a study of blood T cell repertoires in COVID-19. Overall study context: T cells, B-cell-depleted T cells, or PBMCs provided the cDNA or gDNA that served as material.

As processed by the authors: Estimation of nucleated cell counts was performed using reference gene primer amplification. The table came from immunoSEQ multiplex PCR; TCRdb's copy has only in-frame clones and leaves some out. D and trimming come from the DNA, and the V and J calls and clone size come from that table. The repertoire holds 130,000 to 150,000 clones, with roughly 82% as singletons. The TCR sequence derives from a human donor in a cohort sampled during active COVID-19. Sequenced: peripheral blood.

CDR3 residues: CASRLRGNEQFF. The CDR3, as DNA: TGTGCCAGCAGGCTCAGGGGTAATGAGCAGTTCTTC. V usage is TRBV6-5 and J usage is TRBJ2-1; D might be TRBD1 (6 bases). This CDR3 comprises 12 residues. Germline V gene sequence: CDR1 MNHEY, CDR2 SVGAGI. The ends were cut back, 6 bases at V and 7 bases at J, with 10 bases in the middle.